These T cell receptor beta chains were read from a single sample in a study of cytomegalovirus exposure and HLA in healthy donors. The repertoire was sequenced with immunoSEQ multiplex PCR; TCRdb's copy has only in-frame clones and lacks some. Among about 190,000 clones listed, about four fifths were seen once. The sequenced material came from PBMCs. Every receptor here comes from a man under 40 in good health and CMV-seropositive. Each CDR3 is given with its conserved first and last residue. D genes are given only for firm matches. The size field is filled for only some rows; it gives once, few, many or a size class.

len: 14
j_gene: TRBJ2-1
v_gene: TRBV10-2
abundance: few
d_gene: TRBD2
CDR3aa: CASNVAGGYNEQFF
CDR3nt: TGCGCCAGCAACGTAGCGGGCGGATACAATGAGCAGTTCTTC

len: 9
j_gene: TRBJ1-1
v_gene: TRBV5-4
abundance: few
d_gene: NA
CDR3aa: CVVGTEAFF
CDR3nt: TGTGTCGTCGGCACTGAAGCTTTCTTT

len: 16
j_gene: TRBJ1-2
v_gene: TRBV2
abundance: NA
d_gene: NA
CDR3aa: CASSESRTATNYGYTF
CDR3nt: TGTGCCAGCAGTGAGTCCAGGACAGCTACTAACTATGGCTACACCTTC

len: 16
j_gene: TRBJ2-7
v_gene: TRBV9
abundance: NA
d_gene: TRBD2
CDR3aa: CASSVEDSGRAGEQYF
CDR3nt: TGTGCCAGCAGCGTAGAGGATAGCGGGAGGGCCGGGGAGCAGTACTTC

len: 15
j_gene: TRBJ1-4
v_gene: TRBV6-6
abundance: NA
d_gene: TRBD1
CDR3aa: CATLHRGRTNEKLFF
CDR3nt: TGTGCCACCTTACACAGGGGGAGAACTAATGAAAAACTGTTTTTT

len: 15
j_gene: TRBJ1-4
v_gene: TRBV28
abundance: once
d_gene: TRBD1
CDR3aa: CASSQTGTGGEKLFF
CDR3nt: TGTGCCAGCAGTCAAACCGGGACAGGGGGGGAAAAACTGTTTTTT

len: 12
j_gene: TRBJ1-2
v_gene: TRBV4-3
abundance: NA
d_gene: NA
CDR3aa: CASSGALDGYTF
CDR3nt: TGCGCCAGCAGCGGAGCCCTCGATGGCTACACCTTC

len: 11
j_gene: TRBJ2-5
v_gene: TRBV29-1
abundance: NA
d_gene: NA
CDR3aa: CSVGLRETQYF
CDR3nt: TGCAGCGTCGGTCTGCGGGAGACCCAGTACTTC

len: 15
j_gene: TRBJ2-7
v_gene: TRBV4-3
abundance: NA
d_gene: NA
CDR3aa: CASSQDLGQSYEQYF
CDR3nt: TGCGCCAGCAGCCAAGATCTCGGACAGTCCTACGAGCAGTACTTC

len: 16
j_gene: TRBJ2-1
v_gene: TRBV7-2
abundance: NA
d_gene: TRBD2
CDR3aa: CASSLANSGGFGEQFF
CDR3nt: TGTGCCAGCAGCTTGGCAAATAGCGGGGGATTTGGGGAGCAGTTCTTC

len: 15
j_gene: TRBJ2-7
v_gene: TRBV11-2
abundance: NA
d_gene: NA
CDR3aa: CASSLDRVGTYEQYF
CDR3nt: TGTGCCAGCAGCTTAGATCGGGTTGGTACCTACGAGCAGTACTTC

len: 17
j_gene: TRBJ1-5
v_gene: TRBV5-5
abundance: few
d_gene: TRBD1
CDR3aa: CASSLSKGQAGNQPQHF
CDR3nt: TGTGCCAGCAGCTTGTCTAAAGGACAGGCGGGCAATCAGCCCCAGCATTTT

len: 17
j_gene: TRBJ1-1
v_gene: TRBV7-9
abundance: NA
d_gene: NA
CDR3aa: CASSYPLLTGRNTEAFF
CDR3nt: TGTGCCAGCAGCTACCCACTGCTAACAGGGAGGAACACTGAAGCTTTCTTT

len: 15
j_gene: TRBJ1-6
v_gene: TRBV4-3
abundance: NA
d_gene: NA
CDR3aa: CASSQMGAQNSPLHF
CDR3nt: TGCGCCAGCAGCCAAATGGGGGCTCAAAATTCACCCCTCCACTTT

len: 15
j_gene: TRBJ1-3
v_gene: TRBV5-6
abundance: NA
d_gene: NA
CDR3aa: CASSLEWGAGNTIYF
CDR3nt: TGTGCCAGCAGCTTGGAATGGGGCGCTGGAAACACCATATATTTT

len: 17
j_gene: TRBJ2-7
v_gene: TRBV7-9
abundance: few
d_gene: TRBD2
CDR3aa: CASSPRLAGAGSYEQYF
CDR3nt: TGTGCCAGCAGCCCGCGTTTAGCGGGAGCGGGCTCCTACGAGCAGTACTTC

len: 14
j_gene: TRBJ2-1
v_gene: TRBV25-1
abundance: NA
d_gene: TRBD2
CDR3aa: CASTLAGSYNEQFF
CDR3nt: TGTGCCAGCACCCTAGCGGGATCCTACAATGAGCAGTTCTTC

len: 16
j_gene: TRBJ2-7
v_gene: TRBV11-3
abundance: NA
d_gene: TRBD1
CDR3aa: CASSRTNRGSSYEQYF
CDR3nt: TGTGCCAGCAGCAGAACCAACAGGGGAAGTTCCTACGAGCAGTACTTC

len: 16
j_gene: TRBJ2-1
v_gene: TRBV27
abundance: few
d_gene: TRBD2
CDR3aa: CASSLSMASGPNEQFF
CDR3nt: TGTGCCAGCAGTTTATCGATGGCTAGCGGGCCCAATGAGCAGTTCTTC

len: 14
j_gene: TRBJ2-7
v_gene: TRBV21-1
abundance: NA
d_gene: NA
CDR3aa: CASSTTSGGVEQYF
CDR3nt: TGTGCCAGCAGCACGACTAGCGGGGGGGTCGAGCAGTACTTC

len: 19
j_gene: TRBJ2-1
v_gene: TRBV4-3
abundance: NA
d_gene: TRBD2
CDR3aa: CASSQDPAASGQSYNEQFF
CDR3nt: TGCGCCAGCAGCCAAGATCCGGCGGCTAGCGGTCAGTCCTACAATGAGCAGTTCTTC

len: 14
j_gene: TRBJ1-6
v_gene: TRBV11-2
abundance: few
d_gene: NA
CDR3aa: CASSLGQYNSPLHF
CDR3nt: TGTGCCAGCAGCTTAGGCCAGTATAATTCACCCCTCCACTTT